These T cell receptor beta chains were read from a single sample in a study of regulatory T cells in long-lasting Graves disease. TCRdb processed the multiplex PCR reads anew with MiXCR; each CDR3 protein has one entry. Of around 400,000 distinct CDR3 sequences in the sample, 15% were seen once. Sequenced here: peripheral blood mononuclear cells (PBMCs), sampled at new diagnosis, from a patient treated with antithyroid drugs. These receptors came from a female donor with Graves disease. The CDR3 runs from the conserved cysteine through the conserved F or W. Each record gives: V gene, CDR3 length, D gene, J gene, clone size, CDR3 protein, CDR3 DNA. D genes are given only for firm matches. Clone size appears in some rows only: once, few, many, or a class for an expanded clone.

TRBV5-4,15,-,TRBJ2-1,many,CASSLPRDGLGEQFF,TGTGCCAGCAGCTTGCCCCGGGACGGCCTAGGGGAGCAGTTCTTC
TRBV11-2,11,-,TRBJ2-1,many,CASSFVDEQFF,TGTGCCAGCAGCTTCGTAGATGAGCAGTTCTTC
TRBV7-9,12,-,TRBJ2-7,many,CASSPTDKREYF,TGTGCCAGCAGCCCCACTGACAAGAGGGAGTACTTC
TRBV4-1,15,-,TRBJ1-5,many,CASSQAGGGDQPQHF,TGCGCCAGCAGCCAAGCCGGGGGAGGCGATCAGCCCCAGCATTTT
TRBV5-1,14,-,TRBJ1-4,-,CASSRRTMGEKLFF,TGCGCCAGCAGCCGCCGTACCATGGGGGAAAAACTGTTTTTT
TRBV11-2,8,-,TRBJ1-1,-,CATSNRVF,TGTGCCACCAGTAACAGGGTCTTT
TRBV6-2/TRBV6-3,15,-,TRBJ2-1,many,CASTLTSAGAYEQFF,TGTGCCAGCACCCTAACGTCGGCTGGAGCGTATGAGCAGTTCTTC
TRBV6-1,14,-,TRBJ2-7,many,CASSLTTLSYEQYF,TGTGCCAGCAGCTTAACGACACTCTCCTACGAGCAGTACTTC
TRBV13,17,TRBD2,TRBJ2-3,-,CASSLAASGLYTDTQYF,TGTGCCAGCAGCTTAGCGGCTAGCGGACTCTACACAGATACGCAGTATTTT
TRBV28,14,-,TRBJ1-6,many,CASSLSRDNSPLHF,TGTGCCAGCAGTCTCTCCAGGGATAATTCACCCCTCCACTTT
TRBV7-2,16,TRBD1,TRBJ2-3,many,CASSAQGALGADTQYF,TGTGCCAGCAGCGCACAGGGGGCGCTTGGGGCAGATACGCAGTATTTT
TRBV6-9,13,-,TRBJ1-5,many,CASSWAGDQPQHF,TGTGCCAGCAGTTGGGCAGGGGATCAGCCCCAGCATTTT
TRBV9,16,-,TRBJ2-3,-,CASSVAVQGQSDTQYF,TGTGCCAGCAGCGTAGCTGTTCAGGGGCAGTCAGATACGCAGTATTTT
TRBV24-1,15,-,TRBJ2-2,few,CATSDLVSHTGELFF,TGTGCCACCAGTGATTTGGTCTCCCATACCGGGGAGCTGTTTTTT
TRBV28,14,-,TRBJ1-4,many,CASSLYGGREKLFF,TGTGCCAGCAGTTTATACGGGGGTCGGGAAAAACTGTTTTTT
TRBV20-1,13,-,TRBJ2-1,many,CSARGWGLNEQFF,TGCAGTGCTAGAGGCTGGGGCCTGAATGAGCAGTTCTTC
TRBV5-4,14,-,TRBJ1-3,-,CASSLRASGNTIYF,TGTGCCAGCAGCTTGCGGGCGTCTGGAAACACCATATATTTT
TRBV7-6,18,TRBD2,TRBJ2-1,once,CASSPPGTTPSSYNEQFF,TGTGCCAGCAGCCCTCCTGGGACTACTCCGAGCTCCTACAATGAGCAGTTCTTC
TRBV7-9,13,TRBD1,TRBJ2-2,many,CASSSTGVSPLFF,TGTGCCAGCAGCTCGACAGGGGTGTCCCCGCTGTTTTTT
TRBV14,16,-,TRBJ1-4,few,CASSPGWQATNEKLFF,TGTGCCAGCAGCCCTGGCTGGCAGGCAACTAATGAAAAACTGTTTTTT
TRBV4-1,14,-,TRBJ1-4,many,CASSFRPTNEKLFF,TGCGCCAGCAGCTTTCGACCCACTAATGAAAAACTGTTTTTT
TRBV7-3,15,-,TRBJ1-3,many,CASRWTARCGNTIYF,TGTGCCAGCAGATGGACAGCACGATGTGGAAACACCATATATTTT
TRBV4-1,15,-,TRBJ1-1,many,CASSQDSPPSPEAFF,TGCGCCAGCAGCCAAGATTCCCCCCCGTCCCCTGAAGCTTTCTTT
TRBV19,12,-,TRBJ1-1,-,CASRWSGTEAFF,TGTGCCAGTAGGTGGTCCGGCACTGAAGCTTTCTTT
TRBV27,16,TRBD2,TRBJ2-7,many,CASSSRLAGKPYEQYF,TGTGCCAGCAGTTCGAGACTAGCGGGAAAGCCCTACGAGCAGTACTTC
TRBV5-1,12,-,TRBJ1-1,many,CASSREDREAFF,TGCGCCAGCAGCCGGGAGGACAGAGAAGCTTTCTTT
TRBV2,14,TRBD1,TRBJ1-2,many,CASRTGGNEYGYTF,TGTGCCAGCAGGACAGGGGGCAATGAATATGGCTACACCTTC
TRBV6-1,16,-,TRBJ1-6,few,CASRTQGQLPNSPLHF,TGTGCCAGCAGGACTCAAGGACAGTTACCTAATTCACCCCTCCACTTT
TRBV6-2/TRBV6-3,14,-,TRBJ2-3,many,CASSRRGNTDTQYF,TGTGCCAGCAGCCGTCGGGGGAACACAGATACGCAGTATTTT
TRBV2,15,-,TRBJ1-4,-,CASRPRPSANEKLFF,TGTGCCAGCAGGCCTCGACCGTCGGCTAATGAAAAACTGTTTTTT
TRBV5-1,14,TRBD1,TRBJ1-2,many,CASRGTRDRESSTF,TGCGCCAGCAGGGGTACCCGGGACAGGGAGTCCTCCACCTTC
TRBV29-1,14,-,TRBJ2-7,few,CSVDFGRGSYEQYF,TGCAGCGTTGACTTCGGAAGGGGGTCTTACGAGCAGTACTTC
TRBV29-1,13,TRBD1,TRBJ1-1,-,CSGGQGAWTEAFF,TGCAGCGGTGGACAGGGGGCTTGGACTGAAGCTTTCTTT
TRBV27,14,-,TRBJ2-2,many,CASSKGGGTGELFF,TGTGCCAGCAGCAAGGGGGGGGGGACCGGGGAGCTGTTTTTT
TRBV12-3/TRBV12-4,12,-,TRBJ2-7,many,CASSLPGLTRHF,TGTGCCAGCAGTTTACCCGGACTAACAAGGCACTTC
TRBV12-3/TRBV12-4,16,TRBD2,TRBJ2-3,many,CASSRRGGLSTDTQYF,TGTGCCAGCAGTCGGCGGGGGGGGCTTAGCACAGATACGCAGTATTTT
TRBV2,15,TRBD2,TRBJ2-7,-,CASRGTGGPLDEQYF,TGTGCCAGCAGAGGGACGGGGGGGCCTTTGGACGAGCAGTACTTC
TRBV28,15,-,TRBJ1-4,-,CASSPTVGTNEKLFF,TGTGCCAGCAGTCCCACAGTGGGAACTAATGAAAAACTGTTTTTT
TRBV27,13,-,TRBJ1-1,many,CASSRPRSTEAFF,TGTGCCAGCAGTCGCCCTCGGAGCACTGAAGCTTTCTTT
TRBV5-1,15,TRBD2,TRBJ2-1,many,CASSFGTSGRGEQFF,TGCGCCAGCAGCTTCGGGACTAGCGGGAGAGGCGAGCAGTTCTTC
TRBV5-1,17,-,TRBJ2-2,many,CASSLAVLAREGGELFF,TGCGCCAGCAGCTTGGCCGTACTAGCCAGGGAAGGCGGGGAGCTGTTTTTT
TRBV7-2,16,-,TRBJ2-1,many,CASSFNYRDSGAEQFF,TGTGCCAGCAGCTTCAATTACCGGGACAGCGGGGCGGAGCAGTTCTTC
TRBV20-1,14,TRBD2,TRBJ2-7,many,CSARDPRGDYEQYF,TGCAGTGCTAGAGATCCTCGGGGGGACTACGAGCAGTACTTC
TRBV4-1,16,-,TRBJ2-4,many,CASSQDALLAKNIQYF,TGCGCCAGCAGCCAAGACGCGCTGCTAGCCAAAAACATTCAGTACTTC
TRBV7-9,16,-,TRBJ1-4,many,CASSRDLDGWDEKLFF,TGTGCCAGCAGCCGAGACTTGGACGGATGGGATGAAAAACTGTTTTTT